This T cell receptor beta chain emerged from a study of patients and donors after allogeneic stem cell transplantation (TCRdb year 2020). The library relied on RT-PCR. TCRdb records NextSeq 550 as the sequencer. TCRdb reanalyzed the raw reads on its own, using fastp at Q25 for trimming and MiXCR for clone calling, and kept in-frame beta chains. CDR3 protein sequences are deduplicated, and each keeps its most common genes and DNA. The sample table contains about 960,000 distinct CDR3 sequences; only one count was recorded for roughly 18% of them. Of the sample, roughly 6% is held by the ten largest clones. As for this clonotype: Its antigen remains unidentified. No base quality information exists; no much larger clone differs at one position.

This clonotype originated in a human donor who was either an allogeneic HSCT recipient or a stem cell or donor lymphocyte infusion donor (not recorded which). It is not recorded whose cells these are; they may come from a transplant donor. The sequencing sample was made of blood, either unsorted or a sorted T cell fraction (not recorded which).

The DNA sequence is as follows: TGTGCCAGCAGCCAAGGGAGGAGTTTAGATACGCAGTATTTT. This translates into CASSQGRSLDTQYF. This receptor chain uses TRBV3-1 and TRBJ2-3; a weak D assignment points to TRBD2 (5 bases agree). Including the terminal cysteine and phenylalanine, the CDR3 comprises 14 residues. This entry keeps only the CDR3 DNA: 42 bases, framed from base 1. Per the germline V gene (reference sequence), LGHDT is the CDR1 and YNNKEL is the CDR2. Trimming removed 1 base from V and 5 bases from J, leaving 10 bases between the germline ends.